These 26 T cell receptor beta chains came from one sample sequenced in a study of T cell responses to AZD1222 COVID-19 vaccine. The assay was immunoSEQ multiplex PCR, and TCRdb's table has in-frame clones only and misses some. Counted here are over 100,000 clones, 90% occurring once; the ten biggest clones make up 6.9%. The sample consisted of peripheral blood, taken on day 0 of AZD1222 vaccination. All receptors come from an adult in good health.

V usage is TRBV24-1 and J usage is TRBJ2-2, with D unresolved. CDR3 length: 16 amino acids. Germline CDR1 and CDR2: KGHDR and SFDVKD. V dropped 1 base and J dropped 1 base, with 9 bases sitting between them. This chain's CDR3 is CATSDFGRGNTGELFF. CDR3 coding DNA: TGTGCCACCAGTGATTTTGGGCGAGGGAACACCGGGGAGCTGTTTTTT.

This clone was seen only a few times. This chain connects TRBV7-2 to TRBJ1-5; D call uncertain. Germline CDR1 reads SGHTA; CDR2 reads FQGNSA. Trimming left V 1 base short and J 7 bases short, with 14 bases between. CDR3 length: 15 residues. CDR3 loop: CASSLVQGGGQPQHF. The CDR3 region has the DNA TGTGCCAGCAGCTTAGTGCAAGGCGGCGGGCAGCCCCAGCATTTT.

This sequence joins TRBV19 and TRBJ1-4; 10 bases line up with TRBD1. Germline lookup yields CDR1 LNHDA and CDR2 SQIVND (reference sequence). The CDR3 loop spans 18 amino acids. The V gene end was trimmed by 7 bases and the J gene end by 8 bases; junction bases not matched to a gene: 19. The CDR3 protein is CASMVADRGPLSGEKLFF. The CDR3 coding sequence is TGTGCCAGTATGGTCGCCGACAGGGGGCCTCTCTCGGGAGAAAAACTGTTTTTT.

Only a few counts were recorded for this clone. This chain joins TRBV27 and TRBJ2-1; possibly TRBD1 for D (5 bases). The CDR3 has 13 amino acids. The V end lost 0 bases, the J end lost 7 bases, and 7 bases lay between the germline ends. Per germline, CDR1 MNHEY and CDR2 SMNVEV (reference sequence). Here the CDR3 reads CASSLSRQNEQFF. The CDR3 DNA sequence: TGTGCCAGCAGTTTATCCCGACAGAATGAGCAGTTCTTC.

The rearrangement uses TRBV28 and TRBJ1-1, with D unresolved. This CDR3 comprises 12 residues. CDR1 MDHEN and CDR2 SYDVKM come from the germline V gene. The ends were cut back, 4 bases at V and 9 bases at J, with 12 bases in the middle. CDR3 in DNA: TGTGCCAGCAGTTGGATGAAGACGAAAGCTTTCTTT. Residues: CASSWMKTKAFF.

This clone showed up just once. The V call is TRBV6-2 or TRBV6-3, the J call TRBJ1-1, with no clear D. The germline V gene has CDR1 MNHEY and CDR2 SVGEGT. V gave up 0 bases and J gave up 7 bases, with 6 bases separating them. The CDR3 sequence is 12 residues long. CDR3 loop: CASSYSTVEAFF. CDR3 DNA: TGTGCCAGCAGTTACTCGACCGTTGAAGCTTTCTTT.

The chain is built from TRBV18 and TRBJ1-2; D gene uncertain. The germline V gene encodes CDR1 KGHSH and CDR2 LQKENI. V gave up 0 bases and J gave up 4 bases, with 9 bases separating them. This CDR3 is 14 amino acids long. CDR3 sequence: CASSPPAGTYGYTF. The CDR3 region has the DNA TGTGCCAGCTCACCACCGGCTGGCACCTATGGCTACACCTTC.

The gene calls are TRBV6-2 or TRBV6-3 and TRBJ2-5, with D unresolved. CDR1 and CDR2 from the germline V gene are MNHEY and SVGEGT. This CDR3 is built from 15 residues. V shed 2 bases and J shed 4 bases, with 14 bases lying between them. The CDR3 DNA reads as TGTGCCAGCAGTTACGAACCCTTGCTGGCAGAGACCCAGTACTTC. It translates to CASSYEPLLAETQYF.

The CDR3 nucleotides read TGTGCCAGCAGTGAAGCGCTTCCGAGTCTATGGGTGGACGACACTGAAGCTTTCTTT. It codes for CASSEALPSLWVDDTEAFF. V is TRBV6-1 and J is TRBJ1-1, with D uncertain. The CDR3 length is 19 residues. With 0 bases removed from V and 3 bases from J, the gap between germline ends came to 23 bases. CDR1 is MNHNS, CDR2 SASEGT, per germline.

This clone was observed once. This sequence joins TRBV10-1 and TRBJ1-1; D not certain. Germline V gene lookup returns CDR1 WNHNN and CDR2 SYGVQD (reference sequence). The CDR3 has 16 residues. V shed 3 bases and J shed 7 bases, with 21 bases lying between them. The CDR3 nucleotides read TGCGCCAGCAGTGATTCAGGATCGTCGGGAGGCAGTGAAGCTTTCTTT. It yields the protein CASSDSGSSGGSEAFF.

The rearrangement uses TRBV30 and TRBJ1-4; D ambiguous. Germline V gene sequence: CDR1 GTSNPN, CDR2 SVGIG (reference sequence). The CDR3 totals 12 residues. The V and J ends lost 5 bases and 7 bases respectively, with 11 bases between them. The CDR3 region has the DNA TGTGCCTGGGGGCTTCGGGGTGAAAAACTGTTTTTT. As protein: CAWGLRGEKLFF. Combining the CDR3 with reference TRBV30 and TRBJ1-4 gives the whole variable domain SQTIHQWPATLVQPVGSPLSLECTVEGTSNPNLYWYRQAAGRGLQLLFYSVGIGQISSEVPQNLSASRPQDRQFILSSKKLLLSDSGFYLCAWGLRGEKLFFGSGTQLSVL.

The rearrangement joins TRBV28 to TRBJ2-2, with D possibly called TRBD1 or TRBD2 (6 bases each). This CDR3 spans 14 amino acids. The germline V gene has CDR1 MDHEN and CDR2 SYDVKM. The ends were cut back, 8 bases at V and 7 bases at J, with 17 bases in the middle. CDR3 sequence: CASGPKGGGGELFF. The CDR3 nucleotides are TGTGCCAGCGGCCCTAAGGGGGGAGGCGGGGAGCTGTTTTTT. The whole variable domain, filled in from reference TRBV28 and TRBJ2-2, reads DVKVTQSSRYLVKRTGEKVFLECVQDMDHENMFWYRQDPGLGLRLIYFSYDVKMKEKGDIPEGYSVSREKKERFSLILESASTNQTSMYLCASGPKGGGGELFFGEGSRLTVL.

This clone was recorded once. The rearrangement links TRBV18 to TRBJ2-7, with TRBD1 identical over 9 bases. Unmatched junction bases numbered 4, after V lost 3 bases and J lost 1 base. The CDR3 has 15 amino acids. Germline assignment: CDR1 KGHSH and CDR2 LQKENI. CDR3 in DNA: TGTGCCAGCTCACCGACCGGGACAGGGTCCTACGAGCAGTACTTC. Its protein product is CASSPTGTGSYEQYF.

This clone was picked up a small number of times. The chain links TRBV19 to TRBJ2-6; perhaps TRBD1 as D (5 bases). This CDR3 spans 19 amino acids. CDR1 and CDR2 from the germline V gene are LNHDA and SQIVND (reference sequence). The ends were cut back, 5 bases at V and 3 bases at J, with 23 bases in the middle. The CDR3, as DNA: TGTGCCAGTAGTGCAGGGCCCCTAACCCCTAGGTATGGGGCCAACGTCCTGACTTTC. Amino acids: CASSAGPLTPRYGANVLTF.

In its sample, this clone was seen once. V gene TRBV24-1 combines with J gene TRBJ2-3; 13 bases match TRBD2. V shed 4 bases, J shed 3 bases, and the junction held 6 bases outside the gene matches. Per germline, CDR1 KGHDR and CDR2 SFDVKD. CDR3 length: 17 residues. The CDR3 DNA is TGTGCCACCAGTGACCCCACTAGCGGGGGGGTAACAGATACGCAGTATTTT. It yields the protein CATSDPTSGGVTDTQYF.

By sample fraction, this clone is medium-sized (0.01 to 0.1%). This chain connects TRBV6-1 to TRBJ1-6, with D possibly being TRBD1 (5 bases). V lost 0 bases, J lost 10 bases, and 13 bases lay in between. In germline, CDR1 is MNHNS, CDR2 SASEGT. The CDR3 runs to 15 residues. The CDR3 is CASSEAALGASPLHF. The DNA of the CDR3 is TGTGCCAGCAGTGAAGCGGCTCTTGGGGCATCACCCCTCCACTTT.

The J gene is TRBJ2-7, the V gene TRBV6-5, with 7 bases lining up with TRBD1. Germline trimming cut 6 bases from V and 0 bases from J; bases unmatched to any gene: 2. Germline V gene data show CDR1 as MNHEY and CDR2 as SVGAGI. The CDR3 consists of 13 residues. CDR3 DNA sequence: TGTGCCAGCAGAAGGGGGCTCTCCTACGAGCAGTACTTC. Translation: CASRRGLSYEQYF.

This chain joins TRBV12-3 or TRBV12-4 and TRBJ2-6; D is uncertain. The CDR3 has 12 residues. V was clipped by 3 bases and J by 4 bases, with 1 base between them. The CDR3 DNA reads as TGTGCCAGCAGTTTGGGGGCCAACGTCCTGACTTTC. Translating gives CASSLGANVLTF.

The chain combines TRBV27 with TRBJ1-5, with D hard to call. Germline V gene data show CDR1 as MNHEY and CDR2 as SMNVEV (reference sequence). The CDR3 sequence is 13 residues long. Trimming cost V 0 bases and J 7 bases, with 7 bases left between them. CDR3 sequence reads: CASSLSGLQPQHF. The CDR3 DNA is TGTGCCAGCAGTTTATCAGGTCTCCAGCCCCAGCATTTT.

The rearrangement joins TRBV11-1 to TRBJ1-6; a possible D gene is TRBD1 (5 bases). This CDR3 is 14 amino acids long. Germline V CDR1 and CDR2: SGHAT, FQDESV (reference sequence). V lost 1 base to trimming and J lost 7 bases, with 8 bases between them. The CDR3 DNA is TGTGCCAGCAGCTTAGTCCGGGACAATTCACCCCTCCACTTT. It is translated as CASSLVRDNSPLHF. The complete variable domain, with remaining parts taken from reference TRBV11-1 and TRBJ1-6, reads EAEVAQSPRYKITEKSQAVAFWCDPISGHATLYWYRQILGQGPELLVQFQDESVVDDSQLPKDRFSAERLKGVDSTLKIQPAELGDSAMYLCASSLVRDNSPLHFGNGTRLTVT.

The chain employs TRBV6-2 or TRBV6-3 and TRBJ1-5; D not certain. V was cut by 4 bases and J by 2 bases, with 15 bases left in between. The CDR3 totals 16 residues. The germline gives CDR1 MNHEY, CDR2 SVGEGT. As DNA, the CDR3 is TGTGCCAGCAGTTTTTTACAGACCTTTGGCAATCAGCCCCAGCATTTT. Amino acids: CASSFLQTFGNQPQHF.

This clone has a single count. CDR3 nucleotide sequence: TGTGCCAGCAGCGTAGGACTAGCCAAAAACATTCAGTACTTC. It is translated as CASSVGLAKNIQYF. The chain is built from TRBV9 and TRBJ2-4; unclear D gene. V was trimmed by 0 bases and J by 0 bases, leaving 4 bases between them. CDR1 is SGDLS, CDR2 YYNGEE, per germline. The CDR3 consists of 14 residues.

The chain carries TRBV9 and TRBJ1-2; tentative D call: TRBD1 (5 bases). Germline assignment: CDR1 SGDLS and CDR2 YYNGEE. This CDR3 has 13 residues. Trimming left V 4 bases short and J 6 bases short, with 13 bases between. The CDR3 sequence is CASSLPGDNGYTF. In nucleotides, the CDR3 is TGTGCCAGCAGCCTTCCGGGGGATAATGGCTACACCTTC. Drawing the rest from reference TRBV9 and TRBJ1-2, the complete variable domain is DSGVTQTPKHLITATGQRVTLRCSPRSGDLSVYWYQQSLDQGLQFLIQYYNGEERAKGNILERFSAQQFPDLHSELNLSSLELGDSALYFCASSLPGDNGYTFGSGTRLTVV.

This chain uses TRBV13 with TRBJ2-5, with TRBD1 matching 9 bases. Germline V gives CDR1 PRHDT, CDR2 FYEKMQ (reference sequence). There are 16 residues in the CDR3. Trimming removed 3 bases from V and 3 bases from J; junction bases left unmatched: 8. The CDR3 loop is CASSLPGQGVEETQYF. The DNA for the CDR3 is TGTGCCAGCAGCTTGCCGGGACAGGGCGTAGAAGAGACCCAGTACTTC.

This chain links TRBV4-2 with TRBJ1-3, with unresolved D. CDR3 length: 15 residues. V dropped 8 bases and J dropped 0 bases, with 14 bases sitting between them. Germline-derived CDR1 and CDR2 are LGHNA and YNFKEQ. The CDR3 coding sequence is TGTGCCAGCGGTCAGCCTGGCGACTCTGGAAACACCATATATTTT. Its protein product is CASGQPGDSGNTIYF.

The chain links TRBV7-2 to TRBJ2-7; no firm D call. CDR3 size: 14 residues. V was pared by 1 base and J by 0 bases, with 7 bases between. Germline-derived CDR1 and CDR2 are SGHTA and FQGNSA. CDR3 coding DNA: TGTGCCAGCAGCTTAGGTCTGAGCTCCTACGAGCAGTACTTC. As protein: CASSLGLSSYEQYF.